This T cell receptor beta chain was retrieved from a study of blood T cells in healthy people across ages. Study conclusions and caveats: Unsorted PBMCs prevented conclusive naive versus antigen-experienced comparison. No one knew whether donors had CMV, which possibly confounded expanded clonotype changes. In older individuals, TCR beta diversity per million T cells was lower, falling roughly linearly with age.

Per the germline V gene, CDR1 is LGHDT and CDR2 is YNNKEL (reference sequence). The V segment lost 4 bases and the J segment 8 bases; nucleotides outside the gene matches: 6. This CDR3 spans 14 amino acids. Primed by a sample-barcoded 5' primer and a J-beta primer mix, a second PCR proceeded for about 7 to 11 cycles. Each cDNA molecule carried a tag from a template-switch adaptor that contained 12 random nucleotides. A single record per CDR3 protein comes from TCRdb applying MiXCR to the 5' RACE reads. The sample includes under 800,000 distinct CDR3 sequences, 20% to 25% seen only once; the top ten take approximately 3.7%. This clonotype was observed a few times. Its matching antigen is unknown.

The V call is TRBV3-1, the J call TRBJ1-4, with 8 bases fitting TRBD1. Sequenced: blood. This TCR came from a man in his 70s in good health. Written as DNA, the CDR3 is TGTGCCAGCAGCCCTAGGACAGGGAACGAAAAACTGTTTTTT. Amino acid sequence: CASSPRTGNEKLFF.